Listed here are 4 T cell receptor beta chains from one sample, sequenced in a study of blood T cell repertoires in COVID-19. Assay: immunoSEQ multiplex PCR; the TCRdb copy retains only in-frame clones and omits some. In the table there are a few hundred thousand clones, 84% of which are singletons. The sequencing input was peripheral blood. Receptor source: a woman aged 40 to 50 who had recovered from COVID-19.

The chain carries TRBV28 and TRBJ1-1, with 9 bases matching TRBD1. This CDR3 has 15 amino acids. CDR1 and CDR2 from the germline V gene are MDHEN and SYDVKM. V was clipped by 6 bases and J by 4 bases; unmatched bases: 9. The CDR3 sequence: CASSTMTGGVTEAFF. CDR3 DNA: TGTGCCAGCAGCACCATGACAGGGGGGGTCACTGAAGCTTTCTTT.

The genes are TRBV30 and TRBJ1-1; no clear D gene. CDR3 length: 17 residues. Trimming took 1 base from V and 6 from J, leaving 24 bases between them. CDR1 GTSNPN and CDR2 SVGIG come from the germline V gene (reference sequence). The CDR3 protein is CAWSGAGNPMWLSEAFF. The CDR3 DNA is TGTGCCTGGAGTGGGGCAGGTAACCCCATGTGGTTGTCTGAAGCTTTCTTT.

V is TRBV4-2 and J is TRBJ1-2; D remains ambiguous. Trimming left V 0 bases short and J 8 bases short, with 4 bases between. CDR3 length equals 11 residues. CDR1 and CDR2 (germline): LGHNA, YNFKEQ. CDR3 sequence reads: CASSQDLGYTF. CDR3 sequence (DNA): TGTGCCAGCAGCCAAGATCTCGGCTACACCTTC.

This chain joins TRBV28 and TRBJ1-1; D ambiguous. This CDR3 region has 12 residues. The germline V and J ends were trimmed by 2 bases and 6 bases, with 7 bases remaining between them. Germline CDR1 MDHEN, CDR2 SYDVKM. The CDR3 DNA follows: TGTGCCAGCAGTTTAGAGCGCGCTGAAGCTTTCTTT. Its translation: CASSLERAEAFF. Drawing the rest from reference TRBV28 and TRBJ1-1, the complete variable domain is DVKVTQSSRYLVKRTGEKVFLECVQDMDHENMFWYRQDPGLGLRLIYFSYDVKMKEKGDIPEGYSVSREKKERFSLILESASTNQTSMYLCASSLERAEAFFGQGTRLTVV.